This T cell receptor (beta chain) derives from a study of T cell repertoires in cytomegalovirus infection. As for the study in general: Public TCR beta signatures marked donors with CMV infection and the matching HLA. Regarding the study as a whole: Identification of carriers of CMV plus the relevant HLA was achieved through cumulative public TCR beta family frequency. Dominating the ex vivo response were HLA-C-restricted CMV-specific TCR beta clonotypes.

V was trimmed by 6 bases and J by 6 bases, leaving 6 bases between them. This CDR3 has 11 amino acids. Looked up from germline, CDR1 is DFQATT and CDR2 is SNEGSKA (reference sequence). TCRdb analysed the reads with MiXCR anew, one entry per CDR3 protein. The sample gives approximately 400,000 distinct CDR3 sequences, approximately 33% of which show up once; 12% to 15% is in the top ten. This clonotype was observed many times. What it binds is not known. The TCR sequence derives from a human donor in good health (CMV status not recorded). Some clones in this sample may be carry-over from other donors' samples. This sequence joins TRBV20-1 and TRBJ1-6; no clear D gene. Input material: PBMCs. The chain's CDR3 is CSAGSNSPLHF. The CDR3 DNA is TGCAGTGCGGGCAGTAATTCACCCCTCCACTTT.